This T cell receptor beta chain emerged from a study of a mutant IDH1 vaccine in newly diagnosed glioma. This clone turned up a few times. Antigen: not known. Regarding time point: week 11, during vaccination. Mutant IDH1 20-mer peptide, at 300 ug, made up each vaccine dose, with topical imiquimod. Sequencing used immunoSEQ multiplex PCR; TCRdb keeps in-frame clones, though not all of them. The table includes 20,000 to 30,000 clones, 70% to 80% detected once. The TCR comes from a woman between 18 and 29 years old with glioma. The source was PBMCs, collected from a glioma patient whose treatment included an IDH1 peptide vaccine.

The CDR3: CAWSAGMEKLFF. For the CDR3, the DNA is TGTGCCTGGAGCGCAGGGATGGAAAAACTGTTTTTT. The chain employs TRBV30 and TRBJ1-4; a possible D gene is TRBD1 (5 bases). Germline V lookup: CDR1 GTSNPN, CDR2 SVGIG (reference sequence). This CDR3 region has 12 residues. Trimming removed 3 bases from V and 8 bases from J, with 10 bases in between.